Listed below are T cell receptor beta chains from one sample, sequenced in a study of T cells in Graves' hyperthyroidism and ophthalmopathy. TCRdb itself ran the multiplex PCR reads through MiXCR, one entry per CDR3 protein. Of over 200,000 distinct CDR3 sequences in the sample, approximately 16% were seen once. Sample: blood. Source of these receptors: a man aged 35 to 55 with Graves' hyperthyroidism. CDR3s include the opening cysteine and the closing phenylalanine or tryptophan. Each record gives: D gene, clone size, V gene, J gene, CDR3 protein, CDR3 DNA. The D gene is left open where the match is weak. Rows may omit the clone size; those that give it use once, few, many or a size class.

D: TRBD1; size: many; V: TRBV7-2; J: TRBJ1-2; CDR3: CASSLYTGTGNGYTF; DNA: TGTGCCAGCAGCCTATATACCGGGACAGGGAATGGCTACACCTTC
D: NA; size: NA; V: TRBV7-9; J: TRBJ1-1; CDR3: CASSLASRDTEAFF; DNA: TGTGCCAGCAGCTTAGCATCCAGGGACACTGAAGCTTTCTTT
D: TRBD1; size: NA; V: TRBV6-1; J: TRBJ2-3; CDR3: CASSKRTGTDTQYF; DNA: TGTGCCAGCAGTAAACGGACAGGGACAGATACGCAGTATTTT
D: NA; size: NA; V: TRBV5-6; J: TRBJ1-1; CDR3: CASSLGQKNTEAFF; DNA: TGTGCCAGCAGCTTGGGACAGAAAAACACTGAAGCTTTCTTT
D: NA; size: NA; V: TRBV9; J: TRBJ1-4; CDR3: CASSVGPFATNEKLFF; DNA: TGTGCCAGCAGCGTAGGACCCTTTGCAACTAATGAAAAACTGTTTTTT
D: TRBD1; size: many; V: TRBV5-1; J: TRBJ2-2; CDR3: CASSLWGQITGELFF; DNA: TGCGCCAGCAGCTTGTGGGGACAGATCACCGGGGAGCTGTTTTTT
D: TRBD1; size: many; V: TRBV5-1; J: TRBJ2-5; CDR3: CASSSQGQGETQYF; DNA: TGCGCCAGCAGCTCACAAGGACAGGGTGAGACCCAGTACTTC
D: NA; size: few; V: TRBV6-2/TRBV6-3; J: TRBJ2-1; CDR3: CASRPLKAGALSSYNEQFF; DNA: TGTGCCAGCAGGCCCCTAAAGGCGGGGGCCCTGAGCTCCTACAATGAGCAGTTCTTC
D: NA; size: many; V: TRBV7-2; J: TRBJ2-2; CDR3: CASSFRQNTGELFF; DNA: TGTGCCAGCAGCTTTAGGCAGAACACCGGGGAGCTGTTTTTT
D: NA; size: NA; V: TRBV6-1; J: TRBJ1-5; CDR3: CASSESAGIPTQHF; DNA: TGTGCCAGCAGTGAATCCGCGGGCATCCCGACCCAGCATTTT
D: TRBD2; size: many; V: TRBV20-1; J: TRBJ2-7; CDR3: CSAVSSGGADEQYF; DNA: TGCAGTGCCGTTTCTAGCGGGGGGGCAGACGAGCAGTACTTC
D: NA; size: few; V: TRBV20-1; J: TRBJ2-7; CDR3: CSARERRYEQYF; DNA: TGCAGTGCTAGAGAGCGAAGGTACGAGCAGTACTTC
D: NA; size: NA; V: TRBV9; J: TRBJ2-7; CDR3: CASSVVDSSYEQYF; DNA: TGTGCCAGCAGCGTAGTGGACAGCTCCTACGAGCAGTACTTC
D: NA; size: NA; V: TRBV14; J: TRBJ2-3; CDR3: CASSSRLLPNTQYF; DNA: TGTGCCAGCAGCTCTCGACTGCTTCCGAATACGCAGTATTTT
D: TRBD1; size: NA; V: TRBV7-2; J: TRBJ1-1; CDR3: CASSFEGQGNTEAFF; DNA: TGTGCCAGCAGCTTTGAGGGACAGGGGAACACTGAAGCTTTCTTT
D: NA; size: NA; V: TRBV18; J: TRBJ1-2; CDR3: CASSPQTGVNYGYTF; DNA: TGTGCCAGCTCACCCCAAACCGGGGTTAACTATGGCTACACCTTC
D: NA; size: many; V: TRBV7-9; J: TRBJ2-3; CDR3: CASSLITGSDTQYF; DNA: TGTGCCAGCAGCTTAATCACCGGTTCGGATACGCAGTATTTT
D: NA; size: many; V: TRBV7-2; J: TRBJ1-1; CDR3: CASSLVKGTEAFF; DNA: TGTGCCAGCAGCTTAGTCAAGGGAACTGAAGCTTTCTTT
D: NA; size: many; V: TRBV3-1; J: TRBJ1-1; CDR3: CASRLREAFF; DNA: TGTGCCAGCAGGCTTAGAGAAGCTTTCTTT
D: NA; size: NA; V: TRBV19; J: TRBJ1-5; CDR3: CASSMDSNQPQHF; DNA: TGTGCCAGTAGTATGGACAGCAATCAGCCCCAGCATTTT
D: NA; size: NA; V: TRBV9; J: TRBJ2-1; CDR3: CASSVQGIPYEQFF; DNA: TGTGCCAGCAGCGTACAGGGGATCCCCTATGAGCAGTTCTTC
D: NA; size: many; V: TRBV2; J: TRBJ2-3; CDR3: CASSVSDGADTQYF; DNA: TGTGCCAGCAGTGTCTCCGACGGGGCAGATACGCAGTATTTT
D: TRBD1; size: many; V: TRBV5-5; J: TRBJ1-1; CDR3: CASSDITGVDGTEAFF; DNA: TGTGCCAGCAGCGATATAACAGGGGTCGATGGCACTGAAGCTTTCTTT
D: TRBD1; size: NA; V: TRBV24-1; J: TRBJ1-1; CDR3: CATSDGQGGTEAFF; DNA: TGTGCCACCAGTGACGGACAGGGAGGCACTGAAGCTTTCTTT
D: NA; size: many; V: TRBV20-1; J: TRBJ1-2; CDR3: CSARDQGPSLYGYTF; DNA: TGCAGTGCTAGAGATCAGGGACCATCGCTCTATGGCTACACCTTC
D: NA; size: many; V: TRBV7-9; J: TRBJ1-5; CDR3: CASSLDHALPQHF; DNA: TGTGCCAGCAGCTTAGATCATGCCTTGCCCCAGCATTTT
D: NA; size: many; V: TRBV5-5; J: TRBJ1-1; CDR3: CASSLDSGGGTEAFF; DNA: TGTGCCAGCAGCTTGGATTCTGGGGGGGGCACTGAAGCTTTCTTT
D: TRBD1; size: many; V: TRBV5-4; J: TRBJ1-5; CDR3: CASSKDGTEDQPQHF; DNA: TGTGCCAGCAGCAAAGACGGGACAGAAGATCAGCCCCAGCATTTT
D: NA; size: many; V: TRBV11-2; J: TRBJ2-5; CDR3: CASSLSGWPQETQYF; DNA: TGTGCCAGCAGCTTGAGTGGCTGGCCCCAAGAGACCCAGTACTTC
D: NA; size: NA; V: TRBV19; J: TRBJ1-5; CDR3: CASSINRVGGNQPQHF; DNA: TGTGCCAGTAGTATCAACAGGGTAGGAGGTAATCAGCCCCAGCATTTT
D: TRBD1; size: NA; V: TRBV20-1; J: TRBJ2-4; CDR3: CSVSSRDRDIQYF; DNA: TGCAGTGTCAGCAGCCGGGACAGGGACATTCAGTACTTC
D: NA; size: many; V: TRBV7-9; J: TRBJ2-3; CDR3: CASSFSRSDTQYF; DNA: TGTGCCAGCAGCTTTTCTCGATCAGATACGCAGTATTTT
D: NA; size: many; V: TRBV2; J: TRBJ1-1; CDR3: CASSETSANTEAFF; DNA: TGTGCCAGCAGTGAGACATCGGCGAACACTGAAGCTTTCTTT
D: TRBD1; size: NA; V: TRBV6-1; J: TRBJ1-5; CDR3: CATGQVSNQPQHF; DNA: TGTGCCACCGGACAGGTTTCCAATCAGCCCCAGCATTTT
D: TRBD2; size: NA; V: TRBV2; J: TRBJ2-5; CDR3: CASRATSGNQETQYF; DNA: TGTGCCAGCCGCGCAACTAGCGGGAACCAAGAGACCCAGTACTTC
D: NA; size: few; V: TRBV11-2; J: TRBJ1-2; CDR3: CASSLCPPRGYGYTF; DNA: TGTGCCAGCAGCTTATGTCCACCTCGGGGTTATGGCTACACCTTC
D: NA; size: NA; V: TRBV29-1; J: TRBJ2-6; CDR3: CSVDQGSSGANVLTF; DNA: TGCAGCGTTGATCAGGGCAGCTCTGGGGCCAACGTCCTGACTTTC
D: TRBD1; size: many; V: TRBV10-3; J: TRBJ1-4; CDR3: CAIRQDRGNEKLFF; DNA: TGTGCCATCAGACAGGACAGGGGTAATGAAAAACTGTTTTTT
D: NA; size: NA; V: TRBV6-2/TRBV6-3; J: TRBJ2-2; CDR3: CASSYVWGNTGELFF; DNA: TGTGCCAGCAGTTACGTATGGGGAAACACCGGGGAGCTGTTTTTT